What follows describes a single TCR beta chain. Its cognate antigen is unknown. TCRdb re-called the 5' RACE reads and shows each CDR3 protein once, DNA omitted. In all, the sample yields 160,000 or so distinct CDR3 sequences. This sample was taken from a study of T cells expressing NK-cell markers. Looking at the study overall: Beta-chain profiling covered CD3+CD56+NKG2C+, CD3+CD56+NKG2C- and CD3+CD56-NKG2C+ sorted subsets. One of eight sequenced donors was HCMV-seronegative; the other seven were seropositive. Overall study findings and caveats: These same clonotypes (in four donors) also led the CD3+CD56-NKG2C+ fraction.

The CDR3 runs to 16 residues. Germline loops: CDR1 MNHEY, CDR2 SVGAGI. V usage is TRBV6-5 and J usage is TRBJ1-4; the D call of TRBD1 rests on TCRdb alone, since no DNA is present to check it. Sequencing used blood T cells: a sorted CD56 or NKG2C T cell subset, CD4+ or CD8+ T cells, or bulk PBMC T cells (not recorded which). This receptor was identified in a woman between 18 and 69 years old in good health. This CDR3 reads CASSYGGTGGREKLFF.